The sequence of this T cell receptor beta chain was determined in a study of T cell changes during pregnancy in multiple sclerosis. Assay: immunoSEQ multiplex PCR; the TCRdb copy retains only in-frame clones and omits some. Among tens of thousands of clones, more than 75% were seen once, and the ten largest hold 3.3%. This CDR3 has 16 amino acids. Trimming removed 2 bases from V and 5 bases from J; junction bases left unmatched: 4. Germline CDR1 SQVTM, CDR2 ANQGSEA. The receptor comes from a female donor in good health, enrolled as a control in a pregnancy study. V and J are TRBV29-1 and TRBJ2-2, with 14 bases identical to TRBD2. The material sequenced was peripheral blood, taken in the first trimester of pregnancy. For the CDR3, the DNA is TGCAGCGTTGAAAGTCGGACTAGCGGGAGGACCGGGGAGCTGTTTTTT. Encoded protein: CSVESRTSGRTGELFF.